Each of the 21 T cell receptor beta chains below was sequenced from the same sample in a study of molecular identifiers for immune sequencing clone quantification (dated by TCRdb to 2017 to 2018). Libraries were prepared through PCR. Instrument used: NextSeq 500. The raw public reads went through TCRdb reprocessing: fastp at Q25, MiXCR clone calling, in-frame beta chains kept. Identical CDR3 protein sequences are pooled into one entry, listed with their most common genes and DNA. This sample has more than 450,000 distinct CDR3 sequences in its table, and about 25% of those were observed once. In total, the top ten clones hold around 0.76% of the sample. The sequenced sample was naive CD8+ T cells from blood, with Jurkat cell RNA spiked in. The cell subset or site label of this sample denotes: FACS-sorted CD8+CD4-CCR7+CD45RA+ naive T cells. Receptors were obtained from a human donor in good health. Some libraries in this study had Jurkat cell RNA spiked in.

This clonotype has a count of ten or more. Here the CDR3 DNA reads TGTGCCAGCAGCCAGAGGGACAGGGGATTTCAGCCCCAGCATTTT. Amino acids: CASSQRDRGFQPQHF. The rearrangement joins TRBV6-2 or TRBV6-3 to TRBJ1-5, with 10 bases fitting TRBD1. With 6 bases clipped from V and 6 bases from J, the junction kept 8 bases outside the gene matches. Germline CDR1 and CDR2: MNHEY and SVGEGT. CDR3 length: 15 residues.

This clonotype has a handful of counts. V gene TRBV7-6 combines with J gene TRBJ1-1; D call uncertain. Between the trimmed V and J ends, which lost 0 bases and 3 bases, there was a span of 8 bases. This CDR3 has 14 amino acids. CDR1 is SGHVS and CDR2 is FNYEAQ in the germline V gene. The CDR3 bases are TGTGCCAGCAGCTTAGCAAAGAGAGACACTGAAGCTTTCTTT. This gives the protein CASSLAKRDTEAFF.

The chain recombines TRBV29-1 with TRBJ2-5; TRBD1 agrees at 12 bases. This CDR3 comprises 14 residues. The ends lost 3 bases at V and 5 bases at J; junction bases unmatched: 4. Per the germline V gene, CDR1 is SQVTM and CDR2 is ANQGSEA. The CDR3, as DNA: TGCAGCGTTGAGGGGGACAGGGGGCATGAGACCCAGTACTTC. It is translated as CSVEGDRGHETQYF.

The CDR3 sequence: CASRRGSKQYF. The CDR3 nucleotides are TGTGCCAGCAGGAGGGGGTCCAAGCAGTACTTC. The chain uses TRBV6-2 or TRBV6-3 and TRBJ2-7, with D possibly matching TRBD1 (6 bases). This CDR3 contains 11 residues. The V gene's germline CDR1 is MNHEY and CDR2 SVGEGT. V was clipped by 6 bases and J by 8 bases, with 11 bases between them.

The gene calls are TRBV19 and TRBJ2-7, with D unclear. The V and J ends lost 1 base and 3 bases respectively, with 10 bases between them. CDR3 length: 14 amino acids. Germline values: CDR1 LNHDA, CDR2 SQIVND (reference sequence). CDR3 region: CASSIGASDYEQYF. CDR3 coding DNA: TGTGCCAGTAGTATAGGAGCAAGCGACTACGAGCAGTACTTC.

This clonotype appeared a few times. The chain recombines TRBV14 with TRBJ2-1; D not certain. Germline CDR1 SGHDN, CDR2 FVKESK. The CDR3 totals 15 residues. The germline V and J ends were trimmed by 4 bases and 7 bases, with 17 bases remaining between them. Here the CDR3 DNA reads TGTGCCAGCAGCCTCTACCGGTGGCTTGGGAATGAGCAGTTCTTC. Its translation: CASSLYRWLGNEQFF.

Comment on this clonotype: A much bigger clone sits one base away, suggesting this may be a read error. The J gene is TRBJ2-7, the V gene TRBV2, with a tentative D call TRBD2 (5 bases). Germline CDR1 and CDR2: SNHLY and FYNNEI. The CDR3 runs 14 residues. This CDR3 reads CARSGGGGAYEQYF. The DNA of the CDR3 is TGTGCCCGCAGTGGTGGTGGAGGAGCCTACGAGCAGTACTTC.

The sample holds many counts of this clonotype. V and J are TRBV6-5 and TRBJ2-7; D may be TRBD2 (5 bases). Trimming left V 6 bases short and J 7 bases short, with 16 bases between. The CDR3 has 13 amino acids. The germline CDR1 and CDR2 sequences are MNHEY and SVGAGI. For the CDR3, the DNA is TGTGCCAGCAGCCCCACCTCGGGGAAGGAGCAGTACTTC. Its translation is CASSPTSGKEQYF.

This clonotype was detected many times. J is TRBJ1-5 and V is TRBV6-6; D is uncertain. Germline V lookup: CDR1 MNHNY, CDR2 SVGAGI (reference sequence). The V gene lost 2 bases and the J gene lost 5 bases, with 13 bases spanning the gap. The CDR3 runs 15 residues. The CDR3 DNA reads TGTGCCAGCAGTTACCCCGACTCACCCTATCAGCCCCAGCATTTT. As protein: CASSYPDSPYQPQHF.

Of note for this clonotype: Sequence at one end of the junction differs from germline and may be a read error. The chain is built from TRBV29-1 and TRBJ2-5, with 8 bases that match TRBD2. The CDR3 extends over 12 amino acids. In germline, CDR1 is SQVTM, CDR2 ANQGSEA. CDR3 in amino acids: CSVVPGGAPPSF. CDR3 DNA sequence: TGCAGCGTTGTACCGGGAGGGGCGCCCCCGTCCTTC.

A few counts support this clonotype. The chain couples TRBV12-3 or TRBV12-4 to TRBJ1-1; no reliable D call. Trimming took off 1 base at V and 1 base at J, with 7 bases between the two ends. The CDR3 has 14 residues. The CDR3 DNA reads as TGTGCCAGCAGTTTAGAGTCCAGGAACACTGAAGCTTTCTTT. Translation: CASSLESRNTEAFF.

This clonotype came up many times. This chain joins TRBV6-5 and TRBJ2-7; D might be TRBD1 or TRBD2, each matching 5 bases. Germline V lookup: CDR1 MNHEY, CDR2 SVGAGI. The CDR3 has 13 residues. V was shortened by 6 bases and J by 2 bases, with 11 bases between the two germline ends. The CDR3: CASRTWDPYEQYF. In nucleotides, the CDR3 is TGTGCCAGCAGAACCTGGGACCCCTACGAGCAGTACTTC.

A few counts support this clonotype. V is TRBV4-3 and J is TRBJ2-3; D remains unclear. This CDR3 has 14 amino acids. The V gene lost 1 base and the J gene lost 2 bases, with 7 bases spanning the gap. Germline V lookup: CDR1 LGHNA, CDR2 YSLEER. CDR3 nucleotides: TGCGCCAGCAGCCAAGGGGATCCCACAGATACGCAGTATTTT. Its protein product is CASSQGDPTDTQYF.

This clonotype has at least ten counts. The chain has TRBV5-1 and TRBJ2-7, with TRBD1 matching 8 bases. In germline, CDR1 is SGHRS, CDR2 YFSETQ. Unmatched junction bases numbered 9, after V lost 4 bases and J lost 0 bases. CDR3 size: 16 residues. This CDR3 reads CASSLKDRVSSYEQYF. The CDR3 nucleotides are TGCGCCAGCAGCCTGAAGGACAGGGTGAGCTCCTACGAGCAGTACTTC.

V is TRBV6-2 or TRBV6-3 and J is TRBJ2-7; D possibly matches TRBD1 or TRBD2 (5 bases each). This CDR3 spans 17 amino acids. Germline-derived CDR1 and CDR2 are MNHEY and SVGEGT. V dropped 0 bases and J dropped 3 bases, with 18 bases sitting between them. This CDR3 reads CASSYSILGERNYEQYF. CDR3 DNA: TGTGCCAGCAGTTACTCGATTCTGGGGGAGCGGAACTACGAGCAGTACTTC.

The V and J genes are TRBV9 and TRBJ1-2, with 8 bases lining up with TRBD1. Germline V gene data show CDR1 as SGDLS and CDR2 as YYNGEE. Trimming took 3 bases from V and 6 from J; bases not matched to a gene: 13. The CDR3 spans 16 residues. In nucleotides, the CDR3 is TGTGCCAGCAGCGGAGTAGCAGGGGGCTCGATGAATGGCTACACCTTC. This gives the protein CASSGVAGGSMNGYTF.

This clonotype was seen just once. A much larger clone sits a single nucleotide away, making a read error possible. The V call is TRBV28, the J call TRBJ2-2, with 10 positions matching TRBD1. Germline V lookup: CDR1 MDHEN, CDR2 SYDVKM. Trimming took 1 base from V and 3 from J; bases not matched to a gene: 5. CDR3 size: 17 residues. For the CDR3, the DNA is TGTGCCAGCAGTTTATCTTCCGGGACAGGGGACACCGGGGAGCTGTTTTTT. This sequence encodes CASSLSSGTGDTGELFF. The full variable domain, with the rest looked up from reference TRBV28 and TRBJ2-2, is DVKVTQSSRYLVKRTGEKVFLECVQDMDHENMFWYRQDPGLGLRLIYFSYDVKMKEKGDIPEGYSVSREKKERFSLILESASTNQTSMYLCASSLSSGTGDTGELFFGEGSRLTVL.

The chain's CDR3 is CAWSGGANVLTF. The CDR3 DNA reads TGTGCCTGGAGTGGAGGGGCCAACGTCCTGACTTTC. This rearrangement joins TRBV30 to TRBJ2-6; D remains ambiguous. The CDR3 consists of 12 residues. V was clipped by 1 base and J by 4 bases, with 2 bases between them. Germline V gene sequence: CDR1 GTSNPN, CDR2 SVGIG (reference sequence).

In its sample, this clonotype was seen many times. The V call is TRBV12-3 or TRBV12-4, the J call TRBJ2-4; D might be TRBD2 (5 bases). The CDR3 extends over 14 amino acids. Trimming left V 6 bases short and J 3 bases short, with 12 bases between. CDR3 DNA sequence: TGTGCCAGCAGCCACCGGGATTACAAAAACATTCAGTACTTC. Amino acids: CASSHRDYKNIQYF.

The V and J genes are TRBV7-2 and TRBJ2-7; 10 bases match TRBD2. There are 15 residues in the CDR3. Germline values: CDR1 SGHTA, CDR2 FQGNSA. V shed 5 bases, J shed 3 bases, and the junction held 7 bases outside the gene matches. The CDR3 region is CASSPTSGVFYEQYF. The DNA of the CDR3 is TGTGCCAGCAGCCCCACTAGCGGGGTGTTCTACGAGCAGTACTTC.

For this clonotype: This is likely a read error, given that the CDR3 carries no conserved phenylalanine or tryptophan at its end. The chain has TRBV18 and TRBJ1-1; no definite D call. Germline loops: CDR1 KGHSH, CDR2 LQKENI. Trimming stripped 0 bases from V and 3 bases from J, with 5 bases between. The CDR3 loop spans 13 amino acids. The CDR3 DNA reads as TGTGCCAGCTCACCACCGGAAGACACTGAAGCTTTCCTT. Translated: CASSPPEDTEAFL.